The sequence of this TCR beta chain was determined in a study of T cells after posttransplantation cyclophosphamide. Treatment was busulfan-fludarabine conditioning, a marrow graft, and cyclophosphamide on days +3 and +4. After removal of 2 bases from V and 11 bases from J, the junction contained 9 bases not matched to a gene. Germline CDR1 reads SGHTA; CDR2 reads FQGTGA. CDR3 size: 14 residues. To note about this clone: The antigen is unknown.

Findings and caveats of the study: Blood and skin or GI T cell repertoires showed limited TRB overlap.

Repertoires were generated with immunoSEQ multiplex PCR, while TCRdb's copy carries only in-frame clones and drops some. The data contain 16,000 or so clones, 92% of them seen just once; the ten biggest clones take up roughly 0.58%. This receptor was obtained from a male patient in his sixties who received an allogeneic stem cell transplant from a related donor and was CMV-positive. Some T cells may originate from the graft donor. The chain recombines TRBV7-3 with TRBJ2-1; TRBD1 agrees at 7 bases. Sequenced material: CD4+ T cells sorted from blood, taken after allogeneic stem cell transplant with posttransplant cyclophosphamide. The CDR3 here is CASSLEGGRGQQFF. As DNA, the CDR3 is TGTGCCAGCAGCTTAGAAGGGGGCCGGGGTCAGCAGTTCTTC.